The 22 T cell receptor beta chains presented below share a single source sample, sequenced in a study of cytomegalovirus exposure and HLA in healthy donors. Both 60 Vbeta primers and 13 Jbeta primers went into the PCR. The data were produced by immunoSEQ multiplex PCR, yet TCRdb's version contains in-frame clones alone and is incomplete. The table shows about 110,000 clones, with 65% to 75% occurring only once. Sequenced sample: PBMCs. The receptors shown here come from a man aged 25-45 years in good health and CMV-seropositive.

A few counts support this clone. V usage is TRBV10-1 and J usage is TRBJ1-1, with D possibly being TRBD1 (5 bases). V lost 4 bases, J lost 9 bases, and 15 bases lay in between. Per germline, CDR1 WNHNN and CDR2 SYGVQD (reference sequence). This CDR3 region has 13 residues. CDR3 in DNA: TGCGCCAGCAGTGCCTTGGTCTGGGGCCAAGCTTTCTTT. The encoded protein is CASSALVWGQAFF.

This clone was seen a single time. The chain joins TRBV25-1 to TRBJ2-1, with 9 bases that match TRBD2. Trimming cost V 4 bases and J 12 bases; bases outside gene matches: 10. This CDR3 has 14 residues. Germline V gene lookup returns CDR1 MGHDK and CDR2 SYGVNS. This CDR3 reads CASSAPSGAPGQFF. In DNA, the CDR3 is TGTGCCAGCAGTGCCCCTAGCGGGGCCCCGGGGCAGTTCTTC.

The rearrangement links TRBV12-5 to TRBJ1-4, with TRBD1 matching 8 bases. V lost 5 bases to trimming and J lost 8 bases; unmatched junction nucleotides: 7. The CDR3 has 14 amino acids. Germline V CDR1 and CDR2: LGHNT, FRNRAP. The CDR3 loop reads CASGPGQGVEKLFF. The CDR3 DNA is TGTGCTAGTGGTCCCGGACAGGGAGTCGAAAAACTGTTTTTT.

The chain combines TRBV30 with TRBJ1-1; tentative D call: TRBD1 (6 bases). Trimming stripped 4 bases from V and 5 bases from J, with 17 bases between. CDR3 length: 14 residues. The germline CDR1 and CDR2 sequences are GTSNPN and SVGIG (reference sequence). The CDR3 spells CAWNPRGAGTEAFF. DNA of the CDR3: TGTGCCTGGAACCCTCGGGGGGCAGGGACTGAAGCTTTCTTT.

The rearrangement joins TRBV10-3 to TRBJ1-5, with a possible D match to TRBD1 (6 bases). CDR1 ENHRY and CDR2 SYGVKD come from the germline V gene. The length of the CDR3 is 14 residues. Trimming removed 0 bases at V and 6 bases at J, with 9 bases between. This CDR3 is CAISESDRPQPQHF. The CDR3 DNA sequence: TGTGCCATCAGTGAGTCAGACAGGCCTCAGCCCCAGCATTTT.

This clone was counted between two and nine times. This rearrangement joins TRBV2 to TRBJ1-6; D might be TRBD1 (6 bases). V shed 6 bases and J shed 7 bases, with 16 bases lying between them. Germline CDR1 reads SNHLY; CDR2 reads FYNNEI. CDR3 length equals 15 residues. The CDR3 here is CASSATDSRNSPLHF. The CDR3 DNA is TGTGCCAGCAGCGCTACGGACAGCCGAAATTCACCCCTCCACTTT.

CDR3 sequence reads: CASSLERGVGGTDTQYF. As DNA, the CDR3 is TGTGCCAGCAGCTTAGAGCGGGGGGTCGGAGGCACAGATACGCAGTATTTT. The chain uses TRBV7-7 and TRBJ2-3; 9 nucleotides align to TRBD2. This CDR3 is built from 17 residues. Germline CDR1 SSHAT, CDR2 FNYEAQ (reference sequence). J lost 1 base, V lost 1 base, and 6 bases had no gene match. Together with reference TRBV7-7 and TRBJ2-3, the CDR3 gives the full variable domain: GAGVSQSPRYKVTKRGQDVTLRCDPISSHATLYWYQQALGQGPEFLTYFNYEAQPDKSGLPSDRFSAERPEGSISTLTIQRTEQRDSAMYRCASSLERGVGGTDTQYFGPGTRLTVL.

This rearrangement joins TRBV19 to TRBJ1-4, with 7 nucleotides matching TRBD1. Germline V gene lookup returns CDR1 LNHDA and CDR2 SQIVND (reference sequence). Unmatched junction bases numbered 6, after V lost 2 bases and J lost 0 bases. The CDR3 covers 17 residues. CDR3 nucleotides: TGTGCCAGTAGTATAATATCACAGGGGACAACTAATGAAAAACTGTTTTTT. This sequence encodes CASSIISQGTTNEKLFF.

This sequence joins TRBV5-5 and TRBJ2-7; D is perhaps TRBD2 (6 bases). There are 14 residues in the CDR3. From germline, CDR1 is SGHKS and CDR2 YYEKEE (reference sequence). The V gene lost 2 bases and the J gene lost 2 bases, with 11 bases spanning the gap. The CDR3 DNA follows: TGTGCCAGCAGCTTCGGGGGACCGGCCTACGAGCAGTACTTC. Protein product: CASSFGGPAYEQYF.

This rearrangement joins TRBV7-9 to TRBJ1-2; D unclear. The germline gives CDR1 SEHNR, CDR2 FQNEAQ (reference sequence). CDR3 length: 14 amino acids. The V and J ends lost 3 bases and 8 bases respectively, with 16 bases between them. The DNA of the CDR3 is TGTGCCAGCAGCTTTCTCCGGGGTGCTGGAGGCTACACCTTC. Its translation is CASSFLRGAGGYTF.

The gene calls are TRBV7-2 and TRBJ2-1; TRBD1 aligns across 7 bases. The germline gives CDR1 SGHTA, CDR2 FQGNSA. CDR3 length equals 12 residues. V trimming: 5 bases; J trimming: 15 bases; junction bases outside the gene matches: 10. The CDR3 sequence: CASSRDDRVAFF. The CDR3, as DNA: TGTGCCAGCAGCAGAGACGACAGGGTGGCGTTCTTC.

The V gene is TRBV7-5, the J gene TRBJ1-3; the table's D call, TRBD1, has no DNA check behind it. TRBV7-5 is tagged as a pseudogene. The CDR3 spans 15 residues. The CDR3 region has the DNA TGTGTCAGAAGCTCTAGGGGTTGGCCTGGAAACACCATATATTTT. It encodes CVRSSRGWPGNTIYF.

V gene TRBV28 combines with J gene TRBJ2-2; D is unclear. The CDR3 runs 14 residues. V gave up 3 bases and J gave up 2 bases, with 7 bases separating them. Germline values: CDR1 MDHEN, CDR2 SYDVKM. CDR3 sequence (DNA): TGTGCCAGCAGTTTCGGTGATAACACCGGGGAGCTGTTTTTT. Protein sequence: CASSFGDNTGELFF.

The chain is built from TRBV28 and TRBJ1-5; the D is unclear. The CDR3 totals 14 residues. V lost 5 bases and J 9 bases, leaving 17 bases between the germline ends. Germline V gives CDR1 MDHEN, CDR2 SYDVKM. This chain's CDR3 is CASSLQTGSRPQHF. The CDR3 nucleotides are TGTGCCAGCAGTCTCCAGACGGGTTCGCGGCCCCAGCATTTT.

In its sample, this clone was seen a few times. The chain links TRBV19 to TRBJ1-2; 11 nucleotides agree with TRBD1. V trimming: 5 bases; J trimming: 1 base; junction bases outside the gene matches: 9. CDR1 is LNHDA, CDR2 SQIVND, per germline (reference sequence). CDR3 length: 17 amino acids. The CDR3 sequence: CASSSPWTGGHNYGYTF. For the CDR3, the DNA is TGTGCCAGTAGTTCCCCATGGACAGGGGGCCATAACTATGGCTACACCTTC.

In regard to this clone: Mismatch with germline at one junction end may stem from a read error. This chain connects TRBV5-5 to TRBJ2-5, with 10 bases lining up with TRBD2. The CDR3 has 15 residues. Germline assignment: CDR1 SGHKS and CDR2 YYEKEE (reference sequence). The CDR3 region is CASSLLAGESETQYF. The CDR3 DNA sequence: TGCGCCAGCAGCCTGCTAGCGGGGGAGTCAGAGACCCAGTACTTC. Supplemented by reference TRBV5-5 and TRBJ2-5, the full variable domain reads DAGVTQSPTHLIKTRGQQVTLRCSPISGHKSVSWYQQVLGQGPQFIFQYYEKEERGRGNFPDRFSARQFPNYSSELNVNALLLGDSALYLCASSLLAGESETQYFGPGTRLLVL.

The CDR3 loop is CASSLERAGPYNEQFF. The CDR3 DNA reads TGTGCCAGCAGCTTAGAACGAGCGGGGCCCTACAATGAGCAGTTCTTC. The genes are TRBV7-6 and TRBJ2-1, with TRBD2 matching over 7 bases. V lost 1 base to trimming and J lost 2 bases; unmatched junction nucleotides: 5. Germline CDR1 SGHVS, CDR2 FNYEAQ. CDR3 size: 16 residues.

The V gene is TRBV10-3, the J gene TRBJ2-2; tentative D call: TRBD1 (5 bases). V was clipped by 8 bases and J by 4 bases, with 17 bases between them. The CDR3 consists of 15 residues. The germline V gene encodes CDR1 ENHRY and CDR2 SYGVKD. In DNA, the CDR3 is TGTGCCATCGGATCGGGCCAGGGTGGCACCGGGGAGCTGTTTTTT. This gives the protein CAIGSGQGGTGELFF.

This chain connects TRBV7-7 to TRBJ2-3; 11 nucleotides align to TRBD2. With V trimmed by 2 bases and J by 2 bases, 3 bases remained unmatched. Germline V gives CDR1 SSHAT, CDR2 FNYEAQ (reference sequence). This CDR3 is 16 amino acids long. The CDR3: CASSLLAGGDTDTQYF. Here the CDR3 DNA reads TGTGCCAGCAGCTTACTAGCGGGGGGTGACACAGATACGCAGTATTTT. The full variable domain, its missing parts supplied by reference TRBV7-7 and TRBJ2-3, is GAGVSQSPRYKVTKRGQDVTLRCDPISSHATLYWYQQALGQGPEFLTYFNYEAQPDKSGLPSDRFSAERPEGSISTLTIQRTEQRDSAMYRCASSLLAGGDTDTQYFGPGTRLTVL.

J is TRBJ1-1 and V is TRBV6-1, with D unclear. The CDR3 is 13 residues long. Trimming took off 2 bases at V and 3 bases at J, with 7 bases between the two ends. Germline lookup yields CDR1 MNHNS and CDR2 SASEGT. The CDR3 DNA sequence: TGTGCCAGCAGTGAAAACAGTTACACTGAAGCTTTCTTT. This gives the protein CASSENSYTEAFF.

This clone was observed a handful of times. This chain uses TRBV5-6 with TRBJ2-4, with TRBD2 as a possible D gene (7 bases). CDR3 length: 16 amino acids. CDR1 SGHDT and CDR2 YYEEEE come from the germline V gene. Trimming stripped 0 bases from V and 8 bases from J, with 18 bases between. CDR3: CASSLAGGRMGDIQYF. In DNA, the CDR3 is TGTGCCAGCAGCTTGGCCGGGGGGCGAATGGGGGACATTCAGTACTTC. Looking up the rest from reference TRBV5-6 and TRBJ2-4 gives the full variable domain: DAGVTQSPTHLIKTRGQQVTLRCSPKSGHDTVSWYQQALGQGPQFIFQYYEEEERQRGNFPDRFSGHQFPNYSSELNVNALLLGDSALYLCASSLAGGRMGDIQYFGAGTRLSVL.

This chain uses TRBV4-3 with TRBJ1-2, with 8 bases matching TRBD1. CDR1 and CDR2 from the germline V gene are LGHNA and YSLEER. Trimming took 2 bases from V and 8 from J; bases not matched to a gene: 10. The CDR3 has 15 amino acids. In nucleotides, the CDR3 is TGCGCCAGCAGCCAATTATCAGGGGGCGATTACGGCTACACCTTC. Amino acid sequence: CASSQLSGGDYGYTF.